These 4 T cell receptor beta chains share one sample of origin, sequenced in a study of T cell repertoires in cytomegalovirus infection. Antigens for these TCRs are unknown. From the reads, TCRdb called clonotypes with MiXCR, one entry per CDR3 protein. The sample contains under 90,000 distinct CDR3 sequences, around 49% of which appear only once. Specimen: CD8+ T cells from cultured PBMCs, collected from culture after CMV antigen stimulation. These receptors came from a human donor in good health (CMV status not recorded). Some clones in this sample may be carry-over from other donors' samples.

The rearrangement uses TRBV6-6 and TRBJ2-7; D is ambiguous. The germline V gene has CDR1 MNHNY and CDR2 SVGAGI (reference sequence). The CDR3 is 11 residues long. V lost 6 bases, J lost 4 bases, and 7 bases lay in between. The CDR3 here is CASRIAYEQYF. CDR3 in DNA: TGTGCCAGCAGGATTGCTTACGAGCAGTACTTC.

The CDR3 nucleotides are TGTGCCAGCAGCCAAGATATCACCGCTGTTCTCCTCCACTTT. Amino acids: CASSQDITAVLLHF. The gene calls are TRBV3-1 and TRBJ1-6; no clear D gene. Trimming removed 0 bases from V and 15 bases from J, with 15 bases in between. This CDR3 spans 14 amino acids. Germline V gives CDR1 LGHDT, CDR2 YNNKEL (reference sequence).

This clonotype was seen a few times. The chain has TRBV7-8 and TRBJ2-1, with 10 bases identical to TRBD2. Germline CDR1 is SGHVS and CDR2 is FQNEAQ. V trimming: 5 bases; J trimming: 5 bases; junction bases outside the gene matches: 6. CDR3 length equals 15 residues. The CDR3 is CASSQTSGVNNEQFF. The CDR3 DNA is TGTGCCAGCAGCCAAACTAGCGGGGTAAACAATGAGCAGTTCTTC.

V and J are TRBV7-8 and TRBJ2-3; D might be TRBD1 (5 bases). The CDR3 has 16 amino acids. Germline values: CDR1 SGHVS, CDR2 FQNEAQ. Trimming took off 4 bases at V and 5 bases at J, with 19 bases between the two ends. The CDR3 spells CASSWTWVGTGDTQYF. CDR3 sequence (DNA): TGTGCCAGCAGCTGGACATGGGTTGGAACGGGAGATACGCAGTATTTT.